The clone carrying this T cell receptor beta chain occurred a few times. The antigen is not known. The data belong to a study of T cells in Graves' hyperthyroidism and ophthalmopathy. Study findings and constraints: Most thyroid clonotypes expanded above 0.001 appeared in blood too.

The germline CDR1 and CDR2 sequences are SEHNR and FQNEAQ (reference sequence). The CDR3 runs 13 residues. V lost 5 bases and J lost 7; bases outside the gene matches: 7. TCR beta CDR3 region amplification was performed from RNA transcripts. A first-round RT-PCR of the TCR CDR3 used the HTBI primer set. TCRdb re-analysed the multiplex PCR reads in MiXCR, keeping a single row per CDR3 protein. The sample lists some 440,000 distinct CDR3 sequences; 15% to 17% were seen once. The source is a woman between 18 and 29 years old with Graves' hyperthyroidism. The sample consisted of blood. This chain connects TRBV7-9 to TRBJ2-5; 7 nucleotides align to TRBD1. CDR3 loop: CASSKGGAGTQYF. The CDR3 DNA reads as TGTGCCAGCAGCAAAGGGGGCGCTGGGACCCAGTACTTC.